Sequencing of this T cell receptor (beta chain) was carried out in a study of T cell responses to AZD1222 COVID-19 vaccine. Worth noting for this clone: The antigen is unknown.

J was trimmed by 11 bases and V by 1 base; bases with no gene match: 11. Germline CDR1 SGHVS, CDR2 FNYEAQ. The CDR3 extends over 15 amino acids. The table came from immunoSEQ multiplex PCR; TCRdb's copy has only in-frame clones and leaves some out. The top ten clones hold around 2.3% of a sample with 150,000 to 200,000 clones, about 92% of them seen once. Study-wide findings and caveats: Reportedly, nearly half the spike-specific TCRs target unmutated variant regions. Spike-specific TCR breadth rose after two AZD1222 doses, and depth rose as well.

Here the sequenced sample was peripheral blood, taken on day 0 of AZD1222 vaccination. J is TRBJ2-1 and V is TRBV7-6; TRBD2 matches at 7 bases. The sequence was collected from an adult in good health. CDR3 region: CASSLGLGGSKKQFF. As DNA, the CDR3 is TGTGCCAGCAGCTTAGGACTGGGCGGGAGTAAGAAGCAGTTCTTC.